This T cell receptor beta chain stems from a study of cytomegalovirus exposure and HLA in healthy donors. Overall study findings and caveats: Rare TCR sequences dominated, though some public TCRs recurred in many donors.

60 Vbeta and 13 Jbeta primers were used in PCR. Clones were read by immunoSEQ multiplex PCR, and TCRdb kept only the in-frame ones, dropping some. The sample carries 90,000 to 100,000 clones, roughly 80% recorded once. The germline V gene has CDR1 SGHDN and CDR2 FVKESK. After removal of 1 base from V and 0 bases from J, the junction contained 1 base not matched to a gene. The CDR3 is 15 residues long. This clone has only a few counts. Its specificity is unknown. Healthy people donating bone marrow made up the donors. The chain carries TRBV14 and TRBJ2-7, with 9 bases fitting TRBD1. This clonotype was obtained from a female donor in good health and CMV-seronegative. The sequenced sample consisted of PBMCs. CDR3 in amino acids: CASSQGTGDSYEQYF. CDR3 DNA: TGTGCCAGCAGCCAAGGGACAGGGGACTCCTACGAGCAGTACTTC.